This T cell receptor beta chain was found in a study of CD8 T cells in Susac syndrome. Findings of the study overall: It was acknowledged in the study that its TCR sequencing and HLA analysis involved a relatively small number of individuals.

An amount of RNA that ranged from 0.5 to 1 ug was reverse transcribed with random hexamers. The amplification used immunoSEQ multiplex PCR on TCR beta CDR3; it spanned 54 Vbeta and 13 Jbeta. TCRdb re-called the immunoSEQ multiplex PCR reads through MiXCR, storing one row per CDR3 protein. The profile shows approximately 210,000 distinct CDR3 sequences, around 96% of them singletons. The multiple sclerosis controls were treatment-naive patients affected by stable or active relapsing-remitting disease. Negative isolation was used for CD8+ and CD4+ T cells, and FACS enrichment was applied to TEMRA cells. Between the trimmed V and J ends, which lost 1 base and 0 bases, there was a span of 9 bases. The CDR3 runs 15 residues. Germline values: CDR1 SGHTA, CDR2 FQGNSA. Details on this clonotype: The antigen remains undetermined.

The receptor's source is a human donor with multiple sclerosis. The rearrangement links TRBV7-2 to TRBJ1-2; unclear D gene. Sequencing was performed on CD4+ T cells from PBMCs. The CDR3 reads CASSLDSVTNYGYTF. CDR3 bases: TGTGCCAGCAGCTTAGACAGCGTAACTAACTATGGCTACACCTTC.